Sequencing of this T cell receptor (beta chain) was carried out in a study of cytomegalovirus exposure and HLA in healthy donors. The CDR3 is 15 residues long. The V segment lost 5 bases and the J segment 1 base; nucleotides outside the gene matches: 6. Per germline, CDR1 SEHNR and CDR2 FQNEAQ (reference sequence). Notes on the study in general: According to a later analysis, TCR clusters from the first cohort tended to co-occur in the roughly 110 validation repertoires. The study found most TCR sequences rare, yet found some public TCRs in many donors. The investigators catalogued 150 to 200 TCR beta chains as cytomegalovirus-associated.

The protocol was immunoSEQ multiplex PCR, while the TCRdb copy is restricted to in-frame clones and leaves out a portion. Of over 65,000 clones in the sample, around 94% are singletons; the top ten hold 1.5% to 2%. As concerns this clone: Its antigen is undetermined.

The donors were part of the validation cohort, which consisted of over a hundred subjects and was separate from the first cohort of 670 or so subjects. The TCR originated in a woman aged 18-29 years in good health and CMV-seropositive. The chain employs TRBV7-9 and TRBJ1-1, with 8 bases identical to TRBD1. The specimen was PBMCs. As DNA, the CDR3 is TGTGCCAGCAGCCCCCGACAGGGGAAGAACACTGAAGCTTTCTTT. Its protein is CASSPRQGKNTEAFF.